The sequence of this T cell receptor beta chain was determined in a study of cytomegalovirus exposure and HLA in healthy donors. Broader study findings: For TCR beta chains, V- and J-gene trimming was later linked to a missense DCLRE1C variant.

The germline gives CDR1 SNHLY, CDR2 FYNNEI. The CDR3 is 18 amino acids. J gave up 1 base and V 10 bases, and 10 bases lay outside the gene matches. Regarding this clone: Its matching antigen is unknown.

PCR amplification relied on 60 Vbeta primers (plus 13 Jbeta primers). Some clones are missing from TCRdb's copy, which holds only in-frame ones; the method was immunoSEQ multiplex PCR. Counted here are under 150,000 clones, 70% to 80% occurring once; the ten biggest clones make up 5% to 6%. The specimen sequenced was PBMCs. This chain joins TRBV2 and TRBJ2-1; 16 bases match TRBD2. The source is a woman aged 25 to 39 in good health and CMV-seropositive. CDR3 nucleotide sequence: TGTGCCACCCCCTCGGGACTAGCGGGGGGGTTTTCCTACAATGAGCAGTTCTTC. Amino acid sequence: CATPSGLAGGFSYNEQFF.